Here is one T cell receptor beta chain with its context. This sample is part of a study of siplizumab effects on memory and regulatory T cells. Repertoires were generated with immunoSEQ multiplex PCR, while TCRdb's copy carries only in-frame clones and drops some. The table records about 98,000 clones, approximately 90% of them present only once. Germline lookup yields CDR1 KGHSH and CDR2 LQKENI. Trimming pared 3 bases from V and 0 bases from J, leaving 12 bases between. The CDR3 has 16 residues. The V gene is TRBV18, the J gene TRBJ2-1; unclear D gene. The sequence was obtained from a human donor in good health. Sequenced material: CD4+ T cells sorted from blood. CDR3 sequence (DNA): TGTGCCAGCTCACCGAAACCCTCCGGCTCCTACAATGAGCAGTTCTTC. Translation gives CASSPKPSGSYNEQFF.